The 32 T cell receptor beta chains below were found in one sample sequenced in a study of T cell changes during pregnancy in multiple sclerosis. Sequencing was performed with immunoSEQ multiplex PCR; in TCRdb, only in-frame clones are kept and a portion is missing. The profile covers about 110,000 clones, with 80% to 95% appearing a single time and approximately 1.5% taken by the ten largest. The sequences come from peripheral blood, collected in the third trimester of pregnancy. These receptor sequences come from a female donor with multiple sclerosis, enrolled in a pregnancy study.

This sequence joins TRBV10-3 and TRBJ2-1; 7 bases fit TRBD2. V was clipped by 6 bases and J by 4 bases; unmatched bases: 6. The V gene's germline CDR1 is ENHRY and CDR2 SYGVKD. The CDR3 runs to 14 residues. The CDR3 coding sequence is TGTGCCATCAGATCTAGCGGAGAATACAATGAGCAGTTCTTC. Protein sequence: CAIRSSGEYNEQFF.

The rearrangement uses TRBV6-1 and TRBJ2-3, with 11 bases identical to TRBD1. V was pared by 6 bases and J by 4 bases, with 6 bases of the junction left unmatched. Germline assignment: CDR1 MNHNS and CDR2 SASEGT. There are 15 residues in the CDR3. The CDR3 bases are TGTGCCAGCAGGGACAGGGGGCGCCCCGCAGATACGCAGTATTTT. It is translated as CASRDRGRPADTQYF.

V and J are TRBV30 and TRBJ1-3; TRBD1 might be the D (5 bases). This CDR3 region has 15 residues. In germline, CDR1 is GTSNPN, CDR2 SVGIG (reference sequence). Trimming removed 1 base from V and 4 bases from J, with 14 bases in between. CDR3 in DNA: TGTGCCTGGAGTGGCTTTCTCAGGGCCGGAAACACCATATATTTT. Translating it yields CAWSGFLRAGNTIYF. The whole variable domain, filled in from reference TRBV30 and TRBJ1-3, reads SQTIHQWPATLVQPVGSPLSLECTVEGTSNPNLYWYRQAAGRGLQLLFYSVGIGQISSEVPQNLSASRPQDRQFILSSKKLLLSDSGFYLCAWSGFLRAGNTIYFGEGSWLTVV.

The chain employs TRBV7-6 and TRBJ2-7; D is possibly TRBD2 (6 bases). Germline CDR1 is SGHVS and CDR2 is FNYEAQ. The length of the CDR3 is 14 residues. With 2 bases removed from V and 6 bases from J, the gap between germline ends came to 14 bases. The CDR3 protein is CASSLLWDLPEQYF. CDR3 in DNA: TGTGCCAGCAGCTTACTATGGGACTTGCCCGAGCAGTACTTC.

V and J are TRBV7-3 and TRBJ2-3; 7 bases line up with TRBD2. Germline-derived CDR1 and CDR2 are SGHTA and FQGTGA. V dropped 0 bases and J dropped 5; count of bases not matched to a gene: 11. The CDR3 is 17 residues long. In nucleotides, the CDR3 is TGTGCCAGCAGCTTAACCCCCTGGGTAGGGGAGGGAGATACGCAGTATTTT. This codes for CASSLTPWVGEGDTQYF.

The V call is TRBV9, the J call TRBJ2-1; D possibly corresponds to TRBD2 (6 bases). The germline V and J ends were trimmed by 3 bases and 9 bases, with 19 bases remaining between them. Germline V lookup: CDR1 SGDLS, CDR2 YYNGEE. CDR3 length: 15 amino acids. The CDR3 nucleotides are TGTGCCAGCAGCGGCGGTCCGGGACTTCGGGTTGAGCAGTTCTTC. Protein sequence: CASSGGPGLRVEQFF.

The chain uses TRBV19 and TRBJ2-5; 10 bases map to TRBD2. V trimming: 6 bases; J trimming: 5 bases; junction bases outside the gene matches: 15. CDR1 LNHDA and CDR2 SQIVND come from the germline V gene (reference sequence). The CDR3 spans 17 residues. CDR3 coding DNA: TGTGCCAGTAGCCCGTGGGGCTTAGCGGGAGGAGGGGAGACCCAGTACTTC. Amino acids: CASSPWGLAGGGETQYF.

The CDR3 loop reads CASGTSGLHTDTQYF. CDR3 sequence (DNA): TGTGCCAGCGGGACTAGCGGGCTCCACACAGATACGCAGTATTTT. The genes are TRBV7-8 and TRBJ2-3; 12 nucleotides match TRBD2. The CDR3 extends over 15 amino acids. CDR1 and CDR2 from the germline V gene are SGHVS and FQNEAQ. J lost 2 bases, V lost 8 bases, and 5 bases had no gene match.

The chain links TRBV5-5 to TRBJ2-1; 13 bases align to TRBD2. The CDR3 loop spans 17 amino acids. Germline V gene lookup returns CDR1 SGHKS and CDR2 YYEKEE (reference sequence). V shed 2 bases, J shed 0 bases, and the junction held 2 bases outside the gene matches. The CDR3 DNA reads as TGTGCCAGCAGCTTCAGGACTAGCGGGAGCTCCTACAATGAGCAGTTCTTC. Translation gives CASSFRTSGSSYNEQFF.

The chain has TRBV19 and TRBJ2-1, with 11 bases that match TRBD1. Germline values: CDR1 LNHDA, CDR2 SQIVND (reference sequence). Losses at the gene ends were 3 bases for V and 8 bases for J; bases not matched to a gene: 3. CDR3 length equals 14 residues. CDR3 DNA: TGTGCCAGTAGTATGGACAGGGGGCGGGATGAGCAGTTCTTC. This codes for CASSMDRGRDEQFF.

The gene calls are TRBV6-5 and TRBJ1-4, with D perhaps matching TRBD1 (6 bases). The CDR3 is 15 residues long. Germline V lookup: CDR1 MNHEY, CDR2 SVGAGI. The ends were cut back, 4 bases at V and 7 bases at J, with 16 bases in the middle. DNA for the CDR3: TGTGCCAGCAGTTCGGGAGGGGGTCTAGGTGAAAAACTGTTTTTT. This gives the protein CASSSGGGLGEKLFF.

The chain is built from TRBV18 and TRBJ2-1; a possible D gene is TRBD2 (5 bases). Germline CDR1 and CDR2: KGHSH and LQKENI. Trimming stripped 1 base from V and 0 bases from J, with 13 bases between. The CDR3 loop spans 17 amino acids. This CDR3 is CASSPLGPGSSYNEQFF. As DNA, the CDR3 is TGTGCCAGCTCACCACTCGGGCCGGGAAGCTCCTACAATGAGCAGTTCTTC.

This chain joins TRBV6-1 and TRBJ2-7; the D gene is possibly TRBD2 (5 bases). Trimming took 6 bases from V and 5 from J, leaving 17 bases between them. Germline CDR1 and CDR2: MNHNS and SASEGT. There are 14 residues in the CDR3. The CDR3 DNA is TGTGCCAGCAGCCTGAGGGATAACCTTCACGAGCAGTACTTC. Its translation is CASSLRDNLHEQYF.

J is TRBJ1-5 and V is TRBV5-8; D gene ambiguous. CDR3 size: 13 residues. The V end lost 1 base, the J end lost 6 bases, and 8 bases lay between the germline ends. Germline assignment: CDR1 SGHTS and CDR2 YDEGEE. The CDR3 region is CASSLRQVQPQHF. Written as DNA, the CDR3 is TGTGCCAGCAGCTTGCGGCAGGTTCAGCCCCAGCATTTT.

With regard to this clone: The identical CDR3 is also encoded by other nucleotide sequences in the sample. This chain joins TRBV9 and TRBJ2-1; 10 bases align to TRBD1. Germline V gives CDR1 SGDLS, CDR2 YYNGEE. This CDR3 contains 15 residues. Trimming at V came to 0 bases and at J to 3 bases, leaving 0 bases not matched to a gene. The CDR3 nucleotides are TGTGCCAGCAGCGTAGGGGACAGGGGCTACAATGAGCAGTTCTTC. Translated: CASSVGDRGYNEQFF.

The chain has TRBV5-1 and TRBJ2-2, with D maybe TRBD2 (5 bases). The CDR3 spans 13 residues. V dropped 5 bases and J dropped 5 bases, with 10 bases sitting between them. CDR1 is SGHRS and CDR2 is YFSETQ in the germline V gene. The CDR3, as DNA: TGCGCCAGCAGTCGAACGGGGACCGGGGAGCTGTTTTTT. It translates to CASSRTGTGELFF.

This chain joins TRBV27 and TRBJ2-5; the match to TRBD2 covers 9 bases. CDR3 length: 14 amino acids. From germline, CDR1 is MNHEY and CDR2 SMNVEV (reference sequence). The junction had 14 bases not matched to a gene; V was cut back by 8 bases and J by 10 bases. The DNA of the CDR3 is TGTGCCAGCGGGGCGGGGGGGAAACAAGACGGCCAGTACTTC. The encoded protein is CASGAGGKQDGQYF.

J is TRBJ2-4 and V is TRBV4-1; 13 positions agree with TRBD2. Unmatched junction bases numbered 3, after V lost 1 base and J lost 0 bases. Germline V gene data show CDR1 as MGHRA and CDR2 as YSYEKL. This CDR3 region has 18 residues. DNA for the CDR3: TGCGCCAGCAGCCAAGGACTAGCGGGAGGACTAGCCAAAAACATTCAGTACTTC. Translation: CASSQGLAGGLAKNIQYF.

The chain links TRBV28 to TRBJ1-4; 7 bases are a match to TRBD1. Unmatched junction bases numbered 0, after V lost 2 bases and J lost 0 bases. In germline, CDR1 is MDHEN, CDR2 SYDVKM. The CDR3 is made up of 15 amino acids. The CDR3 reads CASSLQGATNEKLFF. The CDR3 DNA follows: TGTGCCAGCAGTTTACAGGGGGCAACTAATGAAAAACTGTTTTTT.

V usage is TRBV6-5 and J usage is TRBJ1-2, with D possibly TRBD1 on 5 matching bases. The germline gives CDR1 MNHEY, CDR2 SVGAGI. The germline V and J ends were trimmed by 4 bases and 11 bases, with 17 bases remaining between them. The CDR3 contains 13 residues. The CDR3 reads CASSWGERREYTF. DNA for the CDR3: TGTGCCAGCAGTTGGGGGGAAAGAAGAGAATACACCTTC.

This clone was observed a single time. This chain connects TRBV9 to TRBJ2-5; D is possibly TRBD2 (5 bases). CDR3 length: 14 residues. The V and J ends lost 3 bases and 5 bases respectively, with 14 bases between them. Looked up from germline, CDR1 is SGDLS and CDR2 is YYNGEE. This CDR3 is CASSADVTGETQYF. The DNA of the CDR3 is TGTGCCAGCAGCGCCGACGTCACGGGGGAGACCCAGTACTTC.

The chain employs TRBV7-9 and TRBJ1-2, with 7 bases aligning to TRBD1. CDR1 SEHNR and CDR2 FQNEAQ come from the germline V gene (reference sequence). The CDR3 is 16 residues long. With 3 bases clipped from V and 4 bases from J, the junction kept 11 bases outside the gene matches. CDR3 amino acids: CASSLDRQGTFYGYTF. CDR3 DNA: TGTGCCAGCAGCTTGGATCGACAGGGTACGTTCTATGGCTACACCTTC.

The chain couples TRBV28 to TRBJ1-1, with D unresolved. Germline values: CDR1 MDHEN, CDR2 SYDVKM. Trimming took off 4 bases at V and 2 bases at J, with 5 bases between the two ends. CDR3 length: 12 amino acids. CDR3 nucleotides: TGTGCCAGCAGTTCCCATAACACTGAAGCTTTCTTT. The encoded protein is CASSSHNTEAFF.

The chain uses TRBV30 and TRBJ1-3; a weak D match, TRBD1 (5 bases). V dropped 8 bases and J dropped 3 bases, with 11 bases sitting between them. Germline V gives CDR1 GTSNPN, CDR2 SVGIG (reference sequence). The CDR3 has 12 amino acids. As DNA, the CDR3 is TGTGCCGCTCGGGGGGTTGGAAACACCATATATTTT. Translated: CAARGVGNTIYF.

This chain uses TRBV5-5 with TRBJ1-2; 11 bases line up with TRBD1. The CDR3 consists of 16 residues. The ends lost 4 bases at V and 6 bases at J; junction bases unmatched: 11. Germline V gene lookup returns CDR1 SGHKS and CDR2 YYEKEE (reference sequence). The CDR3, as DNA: TGTGCCAGCAGCGACGGACAGGGGGCGTCCGTACATGGCTACACCTTC. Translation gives CASSDGQGASVHGYTF.

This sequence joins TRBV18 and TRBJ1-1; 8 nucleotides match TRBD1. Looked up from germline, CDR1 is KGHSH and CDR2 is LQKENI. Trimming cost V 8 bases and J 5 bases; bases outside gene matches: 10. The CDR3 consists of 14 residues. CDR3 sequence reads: CASASLRGRTEAFF. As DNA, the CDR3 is TGTGCCAGCGCAAGCCTCAGGGGGCGAACTGAAGCTTTCTTT.

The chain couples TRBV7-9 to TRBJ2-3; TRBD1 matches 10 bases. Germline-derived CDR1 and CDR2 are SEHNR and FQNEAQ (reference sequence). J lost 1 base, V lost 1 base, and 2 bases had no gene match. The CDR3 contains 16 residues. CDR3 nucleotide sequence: TGTGCCAGCAGCTTAGGGGACAGGGGACGCACAGATACGCAGTATTTT. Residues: CASSLGDRGRTDTQYF.

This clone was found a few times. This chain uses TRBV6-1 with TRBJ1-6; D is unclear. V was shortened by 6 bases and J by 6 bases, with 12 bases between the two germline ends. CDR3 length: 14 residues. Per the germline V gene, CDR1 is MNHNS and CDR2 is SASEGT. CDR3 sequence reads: CASRLTVGNSPLHF. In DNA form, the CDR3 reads TGTGCCAGCAGACTAACGGTGGGTAATTCACCCCTCCACTTT.

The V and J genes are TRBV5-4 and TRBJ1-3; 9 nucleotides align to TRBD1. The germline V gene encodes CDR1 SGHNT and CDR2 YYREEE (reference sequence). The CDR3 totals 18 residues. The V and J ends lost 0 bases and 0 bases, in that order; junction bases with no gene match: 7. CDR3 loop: CASSLAPSTGGSGNTIYF. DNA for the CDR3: TGTGCCAGCAGCTTGGCGCCATCGACAGGGGGCTCTGGAAACACCATATATTTT.

CDR3 protein: CASRLTGDREKLFF. CDR3 nucleotide sequence: TGTGCCAGCAGACTAACAGGGGACAGAGAAAAACTGTTTTTT. The chain links TRBV11-2 to TRBJ1-4, with 7 nucleotides matching TRBD1. Germline values: CDR1 SGHAT, CDR2 FQNNGV. This CDR3 contains 14 residues. Losses at the gene ends were 6 bases for V and 8 bases for J; bases not matched to a gene: 9.

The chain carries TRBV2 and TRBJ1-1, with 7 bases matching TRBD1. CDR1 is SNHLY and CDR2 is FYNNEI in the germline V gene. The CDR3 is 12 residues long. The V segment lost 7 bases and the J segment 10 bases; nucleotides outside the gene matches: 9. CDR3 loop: CASTYQGGRAFF. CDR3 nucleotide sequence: TGTGCCAGCACCTACCAGGGGGGAAGAGCTTTCTTT. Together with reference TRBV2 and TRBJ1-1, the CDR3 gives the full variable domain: EPEVTQTPSHQVTQMGQEVILRCVPISNHLYFYWYRQILGQKVEFLVSFYNNEISEKSEIFDDQFSVERPDGSNFTLKIRSTKLEDSAMYFCASTYQGGRAFFGQGTRLTVV.

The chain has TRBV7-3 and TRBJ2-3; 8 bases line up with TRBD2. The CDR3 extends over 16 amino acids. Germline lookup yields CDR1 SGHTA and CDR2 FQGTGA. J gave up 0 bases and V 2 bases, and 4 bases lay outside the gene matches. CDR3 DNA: TGTGCCAGCAGCTTACATAGCGGGGTTAGCACAGATACGCAGTATTTT. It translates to CASSLHSGVSTDTQYF.